The 26 T cell receptor beta chains reported below all come from one sample, sequenced in a study of blood T cell repertoires in COVID-19. Sequenced by immunoSEQ multiplex PCR; TCRdb stores in-frame clones only, minus some. Of tens of thousands of clones listed, around 80% are singletons. The sequenced sample was peripheral blood. The receptors shown here come from a human donor in a cohort sampled during active COVID-19.

Only one count was recorded for this clone. The chain employs TRBV15 and TRBJ2-7; D perhaps matches TRBD2 (7 bases). V was pared by 3 bases and J by 0 bases, with 18 bases between. The CDR3 sequence is 17 residues long. Looked up from germline, CDR1 is LNHNV and CDR2 is YYDKDF (reference sequence). CDR3 coding DNA: TGTGCCACCAGCAGGGGACCGGGGGGCGGTCCCTCCTACGAGCAGTACTTC. As protein: CATSRGPGGGPSYEQYF.

The chain has TRBV9 and TRBJ2-7; the D gene is possibly TRBD2 (5 bases). CDR3 size: 15 residues. Per the germline V gene, CDR1 is SGDLS and CDR2 is YYNGEE. Between the trimmed V and J ends, which lost 3 bases and 7 bases, there was a span of 20 bases. This CDR3 reads CASSAEPVLAGEQYF. CDR3 sequence (DNA): TGTGCCAGCAGCGCCGAACCTGTGCTAGCTGGGGAGCAGTACTTC.

The chain recombines TRBV7-9 with TRBJ1-3; TRBD1 matches at 9 bases. The CDR3 totals 16 residues. Trimming at V came to 3 bases and at J to 3 bases, leaving 6 bases not matched to a gene. Germline values: CDR1 SEHNR, CDR2 FQNEAQ (reference sequence). CDR3: CASSLPGQGVGNTIYF. As DNA, the CDR3 is TGTGCCAGCAGCTTGCCGGGACAGGGTGTTGGAAACACCATATATTTT.

DNA for the CDR3: TGTGCCAGCTCACGACAGGGACAGCCGAACACTGAAGCTTTCTTT. Amino acid sequence: CASSRQGQPNTEAFF. The chain couples TRBV18 to TRBJ1-1, with 7 bases lining up with TRBD1. The CDR3 consists of 15 residues. Germline CDR1 KGHSH, CDR2 LQKENI. The trim removed 4 bases at V and 1 base at J, leaving 6 bases unmatched.

This CDR3 reads CSASERQGMYF. The DNA for the CDR3 is TGCAGTGCTAGCGAGAGACAGGGAATGTACTTC. The chain uses TRBV20-1 and TRBJ2-7; 7 bases line up with TRBD1. With V trimmed by 3 bases and J by 12 bases, 8 bases remained unmatched. The CDR3 spans 11 residues. Germline CDR1 is DFQATT and CDR2 is SNEGSKA (reference sequence).

By frequency in the sample, this clone is medium-sized (0.01 to 0.1%). The chain joins TRBV4-1 to TRBJ2-2; unclear D gene. Per the germline V gene, CDR1 is MGHRA and CDR2 is YSYEKL. Trimming shortened V by 0 bases and J by 1 base, and 3 bases separated the two germline ends. This CDR3 has 14 residues. The CDR3 loop is CASSQDGNTGELFF. The DNA of the CDR3 is TGCGCCAGCAGCCAAGACGGGAACACCGGGGAGCTGTTTTTT.

The chain is built from TRBV6-6 and TRBJ1-3, with no clear D. Trimming removed 6 bases at V and 4 bases at J, with 16 bases between. This CDR3 is 15 amino acids long. Germline CDR1 and CDR2: MNHNY and SVGAGI (reference sequence). DNA of the CDR3: TGTGCCAGCAGCCTAGGTGTTCGTACCGGAAACACCATATATTTT. Its translation: CASSLGVRTGNTIYF.

The genes are TRBV20-1 and TRBJ1-6; possibly TRBD1 for D (5 bases). The V gene lost 3 bases and the J gene lost 13 bases, with 10 bases spanning the gap. This CDR3 has 11 amino acids. In germline, CDR1 is DFQATT, CDR2 SNEGSKA (reference sequence). CDR3 in amino acids: CSARWGEPLHF. CDR3 bases: TGCAGTGCTAGGTGGGGGGAGCCCCTCCACTTT.

A remark on this clone: The same CDR3 also results from other DNA sequences found in this sample. The rearrangement uses TRBV6-5 and TRBJ1-1; perhaps TRBD1 as D (6 bases). Germline loops: CDR1 MNHEY, CDR2 SVGAGI. Trimming removed 2 bases at V and 8 bases at J, with 12 bases between. The CDR3 is 13 amino acids. CDR3 region: CASSYERGAEAFF. The CDR3 DNA reads TGTGCCAGCAGTTACGAACGGGGGGCCGAAGCTTTCTTT.

V is TRBV7-9 and J is TRBJ2-7; D perhaps matches TRBD2 (6 bases). Per the germline V gene, CDR1 is SEHNR and CDR2 is FQNEAQ (reference sequence). This CDR3 has 13 residues. Between the trimmed V and J ends, which lost 3 bases and 5 bases, there was a span of 11 bases. The CDR3 DNA reads TGTGCCAGCAGCTTTTCCGGAGGGGACGAGCAGTACTTC. Protein: CASSFSGGDEQYF.

In this sample, this clone turned up many times. The V call is TRBV19, the J call TRBJ2-7; TRBD1 is a possible D gene (5 bases). The germline V and J ends were trimmed by 1 base and 3 bases, with 7 bases remaining between them. From germline, CDR1 is LNHDA and CDR2 SQIVND (reference sequence). The length of the CDR3 is 13 residues. This chain's CDR3 is CASSIGTGYEQYF. Written as DNA, the CDR3 is TGTGCCAGTAGTATAGGCACAGGCTACGAGCAGTACTTC.

The chain uses TRBV6-6 and TRBJ2-7; 7 positions agree with TRBD2. Losses at the gene ends were 2 bases for V and 7 bases for J; bases not matched to a gene: 5. Per germline, CDR1 MNHNY and CDR2 SVGAGI (reference sequence). The CDR3 loop spans 13 amino acids. The CDR3 reads CASSYGGVGEQYF. The CDR3 DNA sequence: TGTGCCAGCAGTTACGGGGGGGTCGGGGAGCAGTACTTC.

The chain links TRBV2 to TRBJ1-2, with 8 bases identical to TRBD1. The CDR3 consists of 13 residues. Germline loops: CDR1 SNHLY, CDR2 FYNNEI. Germline trimming cut 6 bases from V and 8 bases from J; bases unmatched to any gene: 8. The CDR3 spells CASRDRGWWGYTF. The CDR3 coding sequence is TGTGCCAGCAGAGACAGGGGATGGTGGGGCTACACCTTC.

This clone was observed a single time. V and J are TRBV5-4 and TRBJ1-2; D gene unclear. The V end was cut by 1 base, the J end by 3 bases, with 13 bases between. The CDR3 sequence is 15 residues long. Germline loops: CDR1 SGHNT, CDR2 YYREEE (reference sequence). The CDR3 sequence is CASSLRSGTHYGYTF. CDR3 in DNA: TGTGCCAGCAGCTTGCGGTCAGGAACCCACTATGGCTACACCTTC.

The V gene is TRBV27, the J gene TRBJ1-2; possible D gene TRBD1, 6 bases. There are 15 residues in the CDR3. Trimming shortened V by 7 bases and J by 4 bases, and 19 bases separated the two germline ends. CDR1 MNHEY and CDR2 SMNVEV come from the germline V gene (reference sequence). The CDR3 spells CASTNTWGGGYGYTF. The CDR3 DNA reads TGTGCCAGCACCAACACTTGGGGGGGCGGCTATGGCTACACCTTC.

The rearrangement joins TRBV2 to TRBJ2-7, with 10 bases aligning to TRBD2. CDR3 length: 17 amino acids. V dropped 6 bases and J dropped 0; count of bases not matched to a gene: 11. Germline V gives CDR1 SNHLY, CDR2 FYNNEI. CDR3 nucleotide sequence: TGTGCCAGCAGAGACCGAACTAGCGGGATAAGCTCCTACGAGCAGTACTTC. Residues: CASRDRTSGISSYEQYF.

The chain carries TRBV5-8 and TRBJ1-6; a possible D gene is TRBD1 (6 bases). Germline V gene sequence: CDR1 SGHTS, CDR2 YDEGEE. This CDR3 region has 16 residues. V dropped 2 bases and J dropped 4 bases, with 13 bases sitting between them. CDR3 sequence (DNA): TGTGCCAGCAGCTTATCCGGGACACGATATAATTCACCCCTCCACTTT. It specifies CASSLSGTRYNSPLHF.

This clone was detected only once. The V and J genes are TRBV5-1 and TRBJ2-1; the match to TRBD2 covers 8 bases. V shed 4 bases, J shed 7 bases, and the junction held 7 bases outside the gene matches. The germline V gene encodes CDR1 SGHRS and CDR2 YFSETQ. The CDR3 covers 14 residues. CDR3 bases: TGCGCCAGCAGCCCGGCGGGGGGTTGGAATGAGCAGTTCTTC. As protein: CASSPAGGWNEQFF.

This clone was detected only once. The chain recombines TRBV10-3 with TRBJ1-1; D ambiguous. Germline V gives CDR1 ENHRY, CDR2 SYGVKD. V was pared by 0 bases and J by 6 bases, with 17 bases between. The CDR3 is 16 residues long. CDR3 in amino acids: CAISESSLVAVPEAFF. CDR3 nucleotide sequence: TGTGCCATCAGTGAGTCGAGTTTGGTGGCGGTTCCTGAAGCTTTCTTT.

J is TRBJ1-5 and V is TRBV19; D possibly corresponds to TRBD1 (6 bases). This CDR3 comprises 15 residues. Deletions cut 7 bases from V and 3 bases from J, with 16 bases between. The V gene's germline CDR1 is LNHDA and CDR2 SQIVND (reference sequence). The CDR3 DNA is TGTGCCAGTACCCTGCGGGGGGCGAACAATCAGCCCCAGCATTTT. Its translation: CASTLRGANNQPQHF.

The chain carries TRBV6-6 and TRBJ1-3; D gene ambiguous. This CDR3 has 13 residues. The germline CDR1 and CDR2 sequences are MNHNY and SVGAGI (reference sequence). Trimming pared 7 bases from V and 4 bases from J, leaving 11 bases between. The CDR3 sequence is CASTALVGNTIYF. As DNA, the CDR3 is TGTGCCAGCACCGCCTTAGTGGGAAACACCATATATTTT.

The CDR3 DNA follows: TGTGCCAGCAGCAAAGATCTCCGGGACTCGTTCTTCTACGAGCAGTACTTC. Protein sequence: CASSKDLRDSFFYEQYF. The V call is TRBV5-4, the J call TRBJ2-7; TRBD2 is a possible D gene (6 bases). Per the germline V gene, CDR1 is SGHNT and CDR2 is YYREEE (reference sequence). The CDR3 is 17 amino acids. The V and J ends lost 4 bases and 3 bases respectively, with 23 bases between them.

The rearrangement uses TRBV7-2 and TRBJ1-5; no clear D gene. Trimming shortened V by 3 bases and J by 0 bases, and 3 bases separated the two germline ends. The CDR3 runs 13 residues. The germline gives CDR1 SGHTA, CDR2 FQGNSA. CDR3 in amino acids: CASSFSSNQPQHF. DNA of the CDR3: TGTGCCAGCAGCTTCAGTAGCAATCAGCCCCAGCATTTT.

This clone was observed a single time. V and J are TRBV3-1 (or the pseudogene TRBV3-2) and TRBJ2-5; TRBD2 aligns across 8 bases. The CDR3 runs 16 residues. The V gene's germline CDR1 is LGHDT and CDR2 YNNKEL (reference sequence). V lost 3 bases, J lost 3 bases, and 9 bases stayed unmatched. In nucleotides, the CDR3 is TGTGCCAGCAGCCACTCCTCGGTACTAGCGGAAGAGACCCAGTACTTC. This encodes CASSHSSVLAEETQYF.

The chain combines TRBV7-9 with TRBJ2-7; possibly TRBD2 for D (5 bases). V gave up 5 bases and J gave up 2 bases, with 10 bases separating them. CDR3 length: 13 residues. Germline loops: CDR1 SEHNR, CDR2 FQNEAQ (reference sequence). The CDR3 sequence: CASSPHGTYEQYF. For the CDR3, the DNA is TGTGCCAGCAGCCCCCACGGGACCTACGAGCAGTACTTC. Based on the CDR3 plus reference TRBV7-9 and TRBJ2-7, the full variable domain is DTGVSQNPRHKITKRGQNVTFRCDPISEHNRLYWYRQTLGQGPEFLTYFQNEAQLEKSRLLSDRFSAERPKGSFSTLEIQRTEQGDSAMYLCASSPHGTYEQYFGPGTRLTVT.

The chain carries TRBV7-9 and TRBJ1-1, with 8 bases matching TRBD1. CDR1 SEHNR and CDR2 FQNEAQ come from the germline V gene (reference sequence). V was clipped by 10 bases and J by 4 bases; unmatched bases: 17. The CDR3 consists of 16 residues. CDR3 region: CATPDRGGTKGTEAFF. The DNA for the CDR3 is TGTGCCACTCCCGACAGGGGAGGTACCAAGGGCACTGAAGCTTTCTTT.